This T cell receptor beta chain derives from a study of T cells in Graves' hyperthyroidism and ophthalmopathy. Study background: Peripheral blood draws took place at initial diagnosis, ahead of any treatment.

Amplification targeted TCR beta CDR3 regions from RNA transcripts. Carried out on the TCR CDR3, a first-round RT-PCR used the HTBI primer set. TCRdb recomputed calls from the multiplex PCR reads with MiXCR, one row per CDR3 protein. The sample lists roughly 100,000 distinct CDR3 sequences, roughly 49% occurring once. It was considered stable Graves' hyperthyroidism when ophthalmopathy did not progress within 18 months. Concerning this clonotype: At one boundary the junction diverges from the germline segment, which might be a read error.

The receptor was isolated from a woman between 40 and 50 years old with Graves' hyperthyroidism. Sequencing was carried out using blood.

CDR3 region: CSVTGLAGSPAYAETQCF. The CDR3 DNA reads as TGCAGCGTTACGGGACTAGCGGGATCGCCGGCATACGCAGAGACCCAGTGCTTC. V and J are TRBV29-1 and TRBJ2-5, with 13 positions matching TRBD2. This CDR3 is built from 18 residues. Germline V gives CDR1 SQVTM, CDR2 ANQGSEA.